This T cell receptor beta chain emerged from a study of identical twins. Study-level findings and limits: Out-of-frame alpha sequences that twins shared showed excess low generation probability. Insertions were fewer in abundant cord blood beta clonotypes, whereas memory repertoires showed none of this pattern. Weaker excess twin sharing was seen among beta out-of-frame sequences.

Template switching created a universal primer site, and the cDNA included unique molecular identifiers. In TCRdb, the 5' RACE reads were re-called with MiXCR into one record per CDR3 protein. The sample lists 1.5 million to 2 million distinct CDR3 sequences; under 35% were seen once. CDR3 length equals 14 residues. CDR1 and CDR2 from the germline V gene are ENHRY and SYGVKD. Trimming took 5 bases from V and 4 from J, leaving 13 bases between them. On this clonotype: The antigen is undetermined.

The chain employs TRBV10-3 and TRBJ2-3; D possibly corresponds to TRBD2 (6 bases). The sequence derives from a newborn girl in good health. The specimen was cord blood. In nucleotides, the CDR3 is TGTGCCATCAGTCCCGGGTGGAGGGCAGATACGCAGTATTTT. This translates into CAISPGWRADTQYF.